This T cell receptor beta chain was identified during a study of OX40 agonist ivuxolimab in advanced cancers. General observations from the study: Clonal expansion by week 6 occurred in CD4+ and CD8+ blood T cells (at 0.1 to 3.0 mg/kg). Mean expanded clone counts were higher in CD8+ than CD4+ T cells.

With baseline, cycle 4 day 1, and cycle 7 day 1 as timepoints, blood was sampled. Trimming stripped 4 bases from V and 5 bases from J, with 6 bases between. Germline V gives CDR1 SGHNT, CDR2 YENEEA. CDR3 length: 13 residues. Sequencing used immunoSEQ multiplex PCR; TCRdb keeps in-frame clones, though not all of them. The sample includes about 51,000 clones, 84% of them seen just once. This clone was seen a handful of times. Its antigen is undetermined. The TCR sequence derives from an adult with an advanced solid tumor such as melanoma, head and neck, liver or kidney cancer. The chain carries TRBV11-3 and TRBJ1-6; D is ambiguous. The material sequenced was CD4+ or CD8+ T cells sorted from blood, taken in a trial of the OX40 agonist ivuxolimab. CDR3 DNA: TGTGCCAGCAGCTCGGGGAATAATTCACCCCTCCACTTT. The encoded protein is CASSSGNNSPLHF.